These 8 T cell receptor beta chains originate from one sample sequenced in a study of cytomegalovirus exposure and HLA in healthy donors. Primers for the PCR totalled 60 Vbeta and 13 Jbeta. Assay used: immunoSEQ multiplex PCR; TCRdb lists only in-frame clones, some missing. The sample shows fewer than 100,000 clones, 78% of them seen only once. Sequenced material: PBMCs. These receptors came from a woman aged 40 to 55 in good health and CMV-seropositive.

The genes are TRBV28 and TRBJ1-4; 9 nucleotides align to TRBD1. Germline V gene lookup returns CDR1 MDHEN and CDR2 SYDVKM. V lost 0 bases to trimming and J lost 7 bases; unmatched junction nucleotides: 3. The CDR3 is 15 amino acids. The CDR3 DNA sequence: TGTGCCAGCAGTTTATGGGCGACAGGGGGTGAAAAACTGTTTTTT. Amino acids: CASSLWATGGEKLFF.

The chain recombines TRBV28 with TRBJ1-2, with 7 positions matching TRBD1. In germline, CDR1 is MDHEN, CDR2 SYDVKM. V lost 6 bases and J lost 4; bases outside the gene matches: 5. CDR3 length equals 13 residues. The CDR3 region has the DNA TGTGCCAGCAGCAACGGACAGGCCTATGGCTACACCTTC. This sequence encodes CASSNGQAYGYTF.

The rearrangement uses TRBV7-2 and TRBJ2-3; 12 bases are a match to TRBD2. CDR1 is SGHTA, CDR2 FQGNSA, per germline. This CDR3 has 19 amino acids. V dropped 2 bases and J dropped 1; count of bases not matched to a gene: 10. This chain's CDR3 is CASSLKARLAGGGTDTQYF. The CDR3 nucleotides are TGTGCCAGCAGCTTAAAAGCCCGGCTAGCGGGGGGGGGCACAGATACGCAGTATTTT.

V is TRBV10-2 and J is TRBJ2-3; possibly TRBD1 for D (6 bases). V lost 6 bases, J lost 0 bases, and 10 bases lay in between. The CDR3 consists of 14 residues. CDR1 WSHSY and CDR2 SAAADI come from the germline V gene. The CDR3 DNA follows: TGCGCCAGCAGGGCTACAGGGAGCACAGATACGCAGTATTTT. It is translated as CASRATGSTDTQYF.

V is TRBV7-9 and J is TRBJ1-1; a possible D gene is TRBD1 (6 bases). CDR3 length equals 12 residues. Germline V gives CDR1 SEHNR, CDR2 FQNEAQ (reference sequence). Trimming stripped 1 base from V and 8 bases from J, with 8 bases between. The CDR3 bases are TGTGCCAGCAGCTTAGAAGACAGGGAAGCTTTCTTT. It is translated as CASSLEDREAFF.

The CDR3 spells CASSQNRRGRPRETQYF. The CDR3, as DNA: TGCGCCAGCAGCCAAAATCGCAGGGGGCGGCCTCGGGAGACCCAGTACTTC. The J gene is TRBJ2-5, the V gene TRBV4-1, with 8 nucleotides matching TRBD1. This CDR3 contains 17 residues. The germline gives CDR1 MGHRA, CDR2 YSYEKL. Trimming removed 2 bases from V and 5 bases from J; junction bases left unmatched: 13.

The CDR3: CASIPQSGATTDTQYF. The CDR3 bases are TGTGCCAGCATCCCCCAAAGCGGCGCCACCACAGATACGCAGTATTTT. The chain has TRBV28 and TRBJ2-3, with D maybe TRBD2 (5 bases). The V end lost 7 bases, the J end lost 2 bases, and 19 bases lay between the germline ends. The CDR3 spans 16 residues. Germline loops: CDR1 MDHEN, CDR2 SYDVKM.

The gene calls are TRBV5-1 and TRBJ1-1, with a possible D match to TRBD1 (5 bases). The germline V and J ends were trimmed by 1 base and 0 bases, with 16 bases remaining between them. This CDR3 region has 17 residues. Per the germline V gene, CDR1 is SGHRS and CDR2 is YFSETQ. As DNA, the CDR3 is TGCGCCAGCAGCTTGACAGGATCAAGGGTTGTGAACACTGAAGCTTTCTTT. It is translated as CASSLTGSRVVNTEAFF.